These 3 T cell receptor beta chains came from one sample sequenced in a study of shared clonotypes between healthy human individuals. Measured with immunoSEQ multiplex PCR; TCRdb has only the in-frame clones, and not every one. The table lists 2 million to 2.5 million clones, 80% to 95% of them singletons, with 0.37% in the top ten. The source material was naive CD4+ T cells from PBMCs. Described subset: CD45RA+ positively selected. The receptor source for this set is a man younger than 35 in good health. Some clones in this sample may be carry-over from other donors' samples.

Points on this clone: This same CDR3 is encoded by further DNA sequences in the sample. The V call is TRBV27, the J call TRBJ1-1, with TRBD1 as a possible D gene (5 bases). With 5 bases removed from V and 1 base from J, the gap between germline ends came to 11 bases. Germline V gene data show CDR1 as MNHEY and CDR2 as SMNVEV (reference sequence). The CDR3 has 14 residues. The DNA for the CDR3 is TGTGCCAGCAGTCCCCTCGACAGGAACACTGAAGCTTTCTTT. Its translation is CASSPLDRNTEAFF.

The chain uses TRBV7-6 and TRBJ1-5; 7 bases align to TRBD1. Germline values: CDR1 SGHVS, CDR2 FNYEAQ. With 4 bases clipped from V and 6 bases from J, the junction kept 9 bases outside the gene matches. This CDR3 is 15 amino acids long. CDR3: CASSWDSGDGQPQHF. DNA of the CDR3: TGTGCCAGCAGCTGGGACAGTGGGGACGGTCAGCCCCAGCATTTT.

The chain links TRBV25-1 to TRBJ2-5, with D maybe TRBD2 (6 bases). Germline-derived CDR1 and CDR2 are MGHDK and SYGVNS. The CDR3 length is 14 residues. V lost 7 bases, J lost 5 bases, and 17 bases lay in between. CDR3 loop: CASMRRGGAETQYF. The CDR3 coding sequence is TGTGCCAGCATGCGGCGGGGAGGTGCTGAGACCCAGTACTTC.